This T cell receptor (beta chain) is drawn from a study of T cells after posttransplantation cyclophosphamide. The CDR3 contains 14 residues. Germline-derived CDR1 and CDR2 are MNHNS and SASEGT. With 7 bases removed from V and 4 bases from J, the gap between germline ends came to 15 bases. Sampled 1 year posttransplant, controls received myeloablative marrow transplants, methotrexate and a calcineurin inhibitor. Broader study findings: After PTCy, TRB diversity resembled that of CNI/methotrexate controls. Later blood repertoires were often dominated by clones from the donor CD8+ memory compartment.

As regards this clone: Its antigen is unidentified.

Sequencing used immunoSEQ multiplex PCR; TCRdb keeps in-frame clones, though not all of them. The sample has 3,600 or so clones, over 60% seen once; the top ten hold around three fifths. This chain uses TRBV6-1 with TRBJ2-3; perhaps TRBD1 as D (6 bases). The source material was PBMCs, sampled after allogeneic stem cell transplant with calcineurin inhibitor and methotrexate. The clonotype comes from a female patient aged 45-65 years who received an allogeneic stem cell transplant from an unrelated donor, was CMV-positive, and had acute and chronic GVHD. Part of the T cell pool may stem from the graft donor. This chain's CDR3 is CASNGQRVSDTQYF. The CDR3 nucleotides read TGTGCCAGCAATGGACAGAGAGTTTCAGATACGCAGTATTTT.